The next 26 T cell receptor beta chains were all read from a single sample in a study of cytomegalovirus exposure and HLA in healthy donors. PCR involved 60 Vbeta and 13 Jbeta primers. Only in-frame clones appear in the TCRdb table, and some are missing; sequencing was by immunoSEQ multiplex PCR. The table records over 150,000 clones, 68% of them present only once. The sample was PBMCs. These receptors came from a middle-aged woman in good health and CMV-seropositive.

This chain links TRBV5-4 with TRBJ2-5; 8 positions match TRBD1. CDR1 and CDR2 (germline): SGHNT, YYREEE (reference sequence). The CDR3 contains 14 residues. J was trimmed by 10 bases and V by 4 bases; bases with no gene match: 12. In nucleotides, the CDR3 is TGTGCCAGCAGCAGGGAGCCAGGGGGCGCGGTCCAGTACTTC. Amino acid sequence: CASSREPGGAVQYF.

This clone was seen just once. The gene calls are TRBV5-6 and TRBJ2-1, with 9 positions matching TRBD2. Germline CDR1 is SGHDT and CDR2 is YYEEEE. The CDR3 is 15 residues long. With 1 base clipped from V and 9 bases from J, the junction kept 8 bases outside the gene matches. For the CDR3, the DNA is TGTGCCAGCAGCTTGCCGCTAGCGGGGTACTGTGAGCAGTTCTTC. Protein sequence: CASSLPLAGYCEQFF.

CDR3 protein: CASSEISDRGSYEQYF. For the CDR3, the DNA is TGTGCCAGCAGTGAAATAAGTGACAGGGGGTCCTACGAGCAGTACTTC. V gene TRBV6-1 combines with J gene TRBJ2-7; 9 bases line up with TRBD1. CDR1 is MNHNS and CDR2 is SASEGT in the germline V gene. This CDR3 region has 16 residues. V shed 2 bases, J shed 1 base, and the junction held 6 bases outside the gene matches.

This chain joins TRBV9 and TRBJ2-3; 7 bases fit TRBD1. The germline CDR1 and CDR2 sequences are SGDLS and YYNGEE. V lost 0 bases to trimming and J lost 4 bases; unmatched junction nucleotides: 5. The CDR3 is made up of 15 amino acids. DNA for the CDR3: TGTGCCAGCAGCGTAGCGACAGGGAATTCAGATACGCAGTATTTT. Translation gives CASSVATGNSDTQYF. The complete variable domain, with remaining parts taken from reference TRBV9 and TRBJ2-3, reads DSGVTQTPKHLITATGQRVTLRCSPRSGDLSVYWYQQSLDQGLQFLIQYYNGEERAKGNILERFSAQQFPDLHSELNLSSLELGDSALYFCASSVATGNSDTQYFGPGTRLTVL.

The CDR3 region has the DNA TGTGCCAGCAGCTTGGGCGTTTCCTACGAGCAGTACTTC. As protein: CASSLGVSYEQYF. J is TRBJ2-7 and V is TRBV5-6; D is undetermined. V shed 0 bases and J shed 1 base, with 5 bases lying between them. Germline-derived CDR1 and CDR2 are SGHDT and YYEEEE. The CDR3 length is 13 residues.

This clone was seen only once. CDR3 in DNA: TGTGCCAGCAGCTCCGGACAGGGGGCTGTCGGGGAGCTGTTTTTT. It yields the protein CASSSGQGAVGELFF. This chain uses TRBV7-8 with TRBJ2-2, with 11 bases aligning to TRBD1. Germline assignment: CDR1 SGHVS and CDR2 FQNEAQ. Germline trimming cut 4 bases from V and 7 bases from J; bases unmatched to any gene: 5. The CDR3 has 15 residues.

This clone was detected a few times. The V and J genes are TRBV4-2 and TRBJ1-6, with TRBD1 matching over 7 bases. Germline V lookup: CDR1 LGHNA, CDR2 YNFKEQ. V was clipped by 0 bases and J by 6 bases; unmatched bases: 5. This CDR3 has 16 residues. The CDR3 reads CASSQDPTGVNSPLHF. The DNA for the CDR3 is TGTGCCAGCAGCCAAGACCCCACAGGGGTTAATTCACCCCTCCACTTT.

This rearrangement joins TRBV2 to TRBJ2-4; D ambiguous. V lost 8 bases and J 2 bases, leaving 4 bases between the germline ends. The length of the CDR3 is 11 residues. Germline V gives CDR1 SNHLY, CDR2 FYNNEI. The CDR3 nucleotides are TGTGCCAGCGAGACCAAAAACATTCAGTACTTC. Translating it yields CASETKNIQYF.

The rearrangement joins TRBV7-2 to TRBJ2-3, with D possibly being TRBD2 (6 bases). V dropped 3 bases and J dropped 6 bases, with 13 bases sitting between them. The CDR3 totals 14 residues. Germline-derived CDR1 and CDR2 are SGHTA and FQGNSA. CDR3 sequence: CASSLAGPPDTQYF. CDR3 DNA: TGTGCCAGCAGCTTGGCGGGACCCCCCGATACGCAGTATTTT.

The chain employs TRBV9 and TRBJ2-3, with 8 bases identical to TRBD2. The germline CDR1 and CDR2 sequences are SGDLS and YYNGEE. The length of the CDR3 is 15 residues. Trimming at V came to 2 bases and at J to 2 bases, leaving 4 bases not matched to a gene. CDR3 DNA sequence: TGTGCCAGCAGCGTTAGCGGGGATATCACAGATACGCAGTATTTT. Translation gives CASSVSGDITDTQYF.

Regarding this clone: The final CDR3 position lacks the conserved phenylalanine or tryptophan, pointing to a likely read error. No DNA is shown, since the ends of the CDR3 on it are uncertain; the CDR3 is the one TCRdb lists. CDR3 sequence reads: CASSLGFPTLNLAGGPGL. The chain couples TRBV5-6 to TRBJ2-3; TRBD2 reflects the table's D call only, with no check against the DNA. Germline lookup yields CDR1 SGHDT and CDR2 YYEEEE. The CDR3 spans 18 residues, counting both ends.

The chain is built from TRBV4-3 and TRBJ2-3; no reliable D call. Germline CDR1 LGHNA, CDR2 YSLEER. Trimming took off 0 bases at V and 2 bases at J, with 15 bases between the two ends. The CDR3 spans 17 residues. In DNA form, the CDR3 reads TGCGCCAGCAGCCAAGAATGGGCCAACCAACCCACAGATACGCAGTATTTT. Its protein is CASSQEWANQPTDTQYF.

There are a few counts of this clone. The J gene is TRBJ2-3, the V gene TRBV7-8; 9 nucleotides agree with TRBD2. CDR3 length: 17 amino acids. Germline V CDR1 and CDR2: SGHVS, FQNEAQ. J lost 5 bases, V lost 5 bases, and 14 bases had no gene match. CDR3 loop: CASSLPGAGGLEDTQYF. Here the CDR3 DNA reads TGTGCCAGCAGCCTCCCCGGGGCGGGAGGGCTTGAAGATACGCAGTATTTT.

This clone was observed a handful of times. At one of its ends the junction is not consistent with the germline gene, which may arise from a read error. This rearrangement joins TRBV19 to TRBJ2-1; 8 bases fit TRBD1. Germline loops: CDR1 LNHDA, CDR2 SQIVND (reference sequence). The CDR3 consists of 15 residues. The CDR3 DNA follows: TGTGCCAGTAGTGTAGACAGGGGAATAGTTGGTGAGCAGTTCTTC. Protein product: CASSVDRGIVGEQFF. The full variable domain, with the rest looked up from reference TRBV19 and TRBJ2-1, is DGGITQSPKYLFRKEGQNVTLSCEQNLNHDAMYWYRQDPGQGLRLIYYSQIVNDFQKGDIAEGYSVSREKKESFPLTVTSAQKNPTAFYLCASSVDRGIVGEQFFGPGTRLTVL.

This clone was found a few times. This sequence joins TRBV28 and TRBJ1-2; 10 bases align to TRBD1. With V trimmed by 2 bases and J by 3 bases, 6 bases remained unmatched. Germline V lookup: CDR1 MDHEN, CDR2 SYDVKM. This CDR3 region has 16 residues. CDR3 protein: CASSLTGTGVYYGYTF. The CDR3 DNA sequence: TGTGCCAGCAGTTTAACGGGGACAGGGGTTTACTATGGCTACACCTTC.

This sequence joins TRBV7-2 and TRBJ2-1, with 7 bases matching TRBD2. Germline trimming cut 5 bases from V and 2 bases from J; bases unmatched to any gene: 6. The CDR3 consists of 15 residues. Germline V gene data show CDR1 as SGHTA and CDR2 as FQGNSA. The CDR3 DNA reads TGTGCCAGCAGCATTAGCGGGCCGGCCTACAATGAGCAGTTCTTC. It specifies CASSISGPAYNEQFF.

CDR3 nucleotides: TGTGCCAGCAGCTGGGGACAGGGGGCGGGAGAGCAGTACTTC. It encodes CASSWGQGAGEQYF. The chain is built from TRBV5-4 and TRBJ2-7, with 12 nucleotides matching TRBD1. This CDR3 spans 14 amino acids. CDR1 SGHNT and CDR2 YYREEE come from the germline V gene (reference sequence). Unmatched junction bases numbered 5, after V lost 3 bases and J lost 7 bases.

The CDR3 sequence: CASSLGYSGDEKLFF. CDR3 nucleotides: TGTGCCAGCAGCTTAGGGTACAGCGGAGATGAAAAACTGTTTTTT. The J gene is TRBJ1-4, the V gene TRBV7-9; D not resolved. The CDR3 loop spans 15 amino acids. CDR1 and CDR2 from the germline V gene are SEHNR and FQNEAQ (reference sequence). V shed 1 base and J shed 6 bases, with 12 bases lying between them.

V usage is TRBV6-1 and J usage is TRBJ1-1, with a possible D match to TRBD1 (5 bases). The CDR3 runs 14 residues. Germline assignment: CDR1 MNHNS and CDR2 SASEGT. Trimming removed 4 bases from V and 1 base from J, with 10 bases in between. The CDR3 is CASSGDRGNTEAFF. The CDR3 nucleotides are TGTGCCAGCAGTGGAGACAGAGGGAACACTGAAGCTTTCTTT.

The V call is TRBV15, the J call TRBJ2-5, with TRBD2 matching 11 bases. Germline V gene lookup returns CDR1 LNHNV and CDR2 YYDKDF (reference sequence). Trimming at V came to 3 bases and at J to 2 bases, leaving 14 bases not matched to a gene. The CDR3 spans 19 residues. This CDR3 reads CATSSRFQGLAAVQETQYF. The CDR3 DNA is TGTGCCACCAGCAGTCGTTTCCAGGGACTAGCGGCCGTACAAGAGACCCAGTACTTC.

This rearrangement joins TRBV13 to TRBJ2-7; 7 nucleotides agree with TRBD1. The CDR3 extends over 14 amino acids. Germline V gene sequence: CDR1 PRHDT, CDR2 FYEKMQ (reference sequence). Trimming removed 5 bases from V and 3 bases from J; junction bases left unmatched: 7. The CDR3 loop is CASSDTGQFYEQYF. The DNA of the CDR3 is TGTGCCAGCAGCGATACGGGACAGTTCTACGAGCAGTACTTC.

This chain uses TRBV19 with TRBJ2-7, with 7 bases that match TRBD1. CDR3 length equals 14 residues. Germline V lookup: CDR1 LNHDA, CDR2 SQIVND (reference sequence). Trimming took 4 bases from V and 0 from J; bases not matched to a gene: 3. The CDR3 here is CASSTGDSSYEQYF. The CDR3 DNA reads TGTGCCAGTAGTACAGGGGACAGCTCCTACGAGCAGTACTTC.

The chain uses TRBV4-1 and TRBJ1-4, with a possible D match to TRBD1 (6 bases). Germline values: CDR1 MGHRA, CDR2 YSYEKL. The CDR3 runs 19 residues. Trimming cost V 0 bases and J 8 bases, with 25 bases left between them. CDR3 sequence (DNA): TGCGCCAGCAGCCAAGATGGGGGGGGCTCGGCGCCCGGACGGGAAAAACTGTTTTTT. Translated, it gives CASSQDGGGSAPGREKLFF.

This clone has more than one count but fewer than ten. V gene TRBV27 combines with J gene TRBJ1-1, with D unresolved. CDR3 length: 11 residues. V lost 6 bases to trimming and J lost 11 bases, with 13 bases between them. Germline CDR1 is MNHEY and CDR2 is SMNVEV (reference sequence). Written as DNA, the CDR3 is TGTGCCAGCAGCCTACGAGGCCACGCTTTCTTT. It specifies CASSLRGHAFF.

The CDR3 region has the DNA TGTGCCAGCAGGGGAGCCGGGACTAGCGGCCCCCAGTACTTC. Translated: CASRGAGTSGPQYF. This chain links TRBV6-5 with TRBJ2-7, with TRBD2 matching over 11 bases. The CDR3 length is 14 residues. Germline assignment: CDR1 MNHEY and CDR2 SVGAGI. Unmatched junction bases numbered 11, after V lost 6 bases and J lost 10 bases.

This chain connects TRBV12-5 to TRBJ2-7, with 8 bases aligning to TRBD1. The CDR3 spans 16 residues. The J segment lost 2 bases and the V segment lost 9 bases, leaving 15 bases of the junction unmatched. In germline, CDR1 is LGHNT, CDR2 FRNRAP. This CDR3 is CASGGQNRGATYEQYF. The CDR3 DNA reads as TGTGCTAGCGGAGGCCAGAACAGGGGGGCCACCTACGAGCAGTACTTC.